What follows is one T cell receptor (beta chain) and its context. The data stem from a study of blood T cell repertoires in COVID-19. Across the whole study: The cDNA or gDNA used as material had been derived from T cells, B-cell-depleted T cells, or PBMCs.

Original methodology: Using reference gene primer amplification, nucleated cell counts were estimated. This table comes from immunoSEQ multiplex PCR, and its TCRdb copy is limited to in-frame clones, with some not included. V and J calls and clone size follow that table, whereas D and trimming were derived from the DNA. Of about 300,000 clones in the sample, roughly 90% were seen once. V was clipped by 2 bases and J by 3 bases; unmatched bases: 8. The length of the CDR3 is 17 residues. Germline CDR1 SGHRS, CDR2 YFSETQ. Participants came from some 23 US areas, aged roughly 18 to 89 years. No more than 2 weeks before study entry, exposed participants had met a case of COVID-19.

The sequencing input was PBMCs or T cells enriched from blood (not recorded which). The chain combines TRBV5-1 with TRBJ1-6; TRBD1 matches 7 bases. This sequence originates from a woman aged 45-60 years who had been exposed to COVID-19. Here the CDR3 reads CASSFNPGQVYNSPLHF. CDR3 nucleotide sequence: TGCGCCAGCAGCTTCAATCCCGGACAGGTCTATAATTCACCCCTCCACTTT. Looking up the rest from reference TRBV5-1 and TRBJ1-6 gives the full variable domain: KAGVTQTPRYLIKTRGQQVTLSCSPISGHRSVSWYQQTPGQGLQFLFEYFSETQRNKGNFPGRFSGRQFSNSRSEMNVSTLELGDSALYLCASSFNPGQVYNSPLHFGNGTRLTVT.